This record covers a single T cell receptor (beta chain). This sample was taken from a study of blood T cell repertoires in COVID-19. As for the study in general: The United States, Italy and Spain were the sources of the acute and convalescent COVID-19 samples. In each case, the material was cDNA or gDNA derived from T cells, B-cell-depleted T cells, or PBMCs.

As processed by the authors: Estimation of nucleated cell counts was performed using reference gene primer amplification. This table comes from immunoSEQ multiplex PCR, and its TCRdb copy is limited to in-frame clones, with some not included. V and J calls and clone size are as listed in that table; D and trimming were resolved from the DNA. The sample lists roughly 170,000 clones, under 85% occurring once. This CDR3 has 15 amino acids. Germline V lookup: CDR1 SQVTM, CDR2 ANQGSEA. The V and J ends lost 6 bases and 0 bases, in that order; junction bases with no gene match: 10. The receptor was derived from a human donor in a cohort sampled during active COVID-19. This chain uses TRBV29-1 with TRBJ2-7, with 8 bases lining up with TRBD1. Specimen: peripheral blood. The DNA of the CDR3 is TGCAGCGTGGGAAAGGGGACAGGAGCCTCCTACGAGCAGTACTTC. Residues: CSVGKGTGASYEQYF.